This T cell receptor (beta chain) was sequenced in a study of OX40 agonist ivuxolimab in advanced cancers. This CDR3 comprises 13 residues. Germline V gene sequence: CDR1 MNHEY, CDR2 SVGAGI. Between the trimmed V and J ends, which lost 6 bases and 0 bases, there was a span of 8 bases. The assay was immunoSEQ multiplex PCR, and TCRdb's table has in-frame clones only and misses some. The sample carries tens of thousands of clones, roughly 80% recorded once. The starting material was CD4+ or CD8+ T cells sorted from blood, obtained in a trial of the OX40 agonist ivuxolimab. The chain employs TRBV6-5 and TRBJ1-1, with no clear D. This TCR was sampled from an adult with an advanced solid tumor such as melanoma, head and neck, liver or kidney cancer. The CDR3 nucleotides are TGTGCCAGCAGCGGGCCCCTGAACACTGAAGCTTTCTTT. Translating gives CASSGPLNTEAFF.